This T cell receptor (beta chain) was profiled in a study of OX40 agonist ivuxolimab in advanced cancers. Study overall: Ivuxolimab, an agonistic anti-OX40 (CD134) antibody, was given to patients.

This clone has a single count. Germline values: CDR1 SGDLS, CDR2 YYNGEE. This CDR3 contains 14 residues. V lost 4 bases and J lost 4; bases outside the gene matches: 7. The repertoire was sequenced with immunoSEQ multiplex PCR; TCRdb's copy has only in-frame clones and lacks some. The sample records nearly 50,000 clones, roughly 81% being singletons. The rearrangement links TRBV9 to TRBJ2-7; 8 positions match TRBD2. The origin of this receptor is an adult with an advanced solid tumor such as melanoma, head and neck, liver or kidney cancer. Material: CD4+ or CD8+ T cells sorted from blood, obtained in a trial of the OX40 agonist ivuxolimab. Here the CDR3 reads CASSPGTSTYEQYF. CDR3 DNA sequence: TGTGCCAGCAGCCCCGGGACTAGTACTTACGAGCAGTACTTC.